This T cell receptor beta chain was sequenced during a study of blood T cells in healthy people across ages. Primers used in a second PCR of about 7 to 12 cycles were a sample-barcoded 5' primer and a J-beta primer mix. MiXCR, applied by TCRdb to the 5' RACE reads, yields one record per CDR3 protein. The sample gives fewer than 2,000,000 distinct CDR3 sequences, roughly 32% of which show up once; about 10% is in the top ten. This clonotype was counted a few times. The germline V and J ends were trimmed by 3 bases and 0 bases, with 6 bases remaining between them. Germline V gives CDR1 SNHLY, CDR2 FYNNEI. The CDR3 loop spans 14 amino acids.

The sequenced sample was blood. This clonotype originated in a woman in her thirties in good health. The rearrangement joins TRBV2 to TRBJ2-1, with D unresolved. The CDR3 bases are TGTGCCAGCAGTGACCAGCTCTCCTACAATGAGCAGTTCTTC. Protein sequence: CASSDQLSYNEQFF.